Listed below are T cell receptor beta chains from one sample, sequenced in a study of cytomegalovirus exposure and HLA in healthy donors. Assay used: immunoSEQ multiplex PCR; TCRdb lists only in-frame clones, some missing. This table holds approximately 100,000 clones. Sequencing used PBMCs. The receptors shown here come from a man in his fifties in good health and CMV-seronegative. Each CDR3 is given without its conserved first and last residue.

>TRBV29-1
SVTGDRMEQY
>TRBV5-1
ASSLTPGGGNTIY
>TRBV9
ASRGDRSPGGYT
>TRBV9
ASQGVSTGELF
>TRBV19
ASSVMGGAEAF
>TRBV5-1
ASSWTSGGPDGDEQF
>TRBV5-1
ASSLAATVNTEAF
>TRBV19
ASSIQDRGDGYT
>TRBV5-6
ASRPETGGSYNEQF
>TRBV4-2
ASSQAQGQNTEAF
>TRBV5-1
ASSPTGQTYNEQF
>TRBV7-2
ASSPAWDRQSHEQY
>TRBV18
ASSPPGLDTDTQY
>TRBV23-1
ASSQLPRPWHFFYSNQPQH
>TRBV7-9
ASSLQTSGRPGEQY
>TRBV14
ASSQTSGRAYEQY
>TRBV19
ASSPTGATNEKLF
>TRBV5-4
ASSGGQQETQY
>TRBV9
ASSPWGPGTDTQY
>TRBV10-3
AISEGDRTSNQPQH
>TRBV9
ASSPSGRGMVEQY
>TRBV18
ASSPPRVAAYNEQF
>TRBV5-1
ASSPQGQNRAWYT
>TRBV4-1
ASSLGSSGNTIY
>TRBV19
ASSHVLRGDQPQH
>TRBV19
ASSPGQSYEQY
>TRBV6-5
ASTKIQGINEKLF
>TRBV5-4
ASSPDTRTYEQY
>TRBV18
ASSEGLAVTDTQY
>TRBV2
ASREQGVSTEAF
>TRBV4-3
ASSQSRDRGPYEQY
>TRBV10-3
AISGGGGETQY
>TRBV12-5
ASALTGGFDTQY
>TRBV25-1
ASSEGGRTYEQY
>TRBV9
ASASGFQETQY
>TRBV7-2
ASSQGLAVSLEQY
>TRBV7-6
ASSRQGISYEQY